The rows below give T cell receptor beta chains drawn from one sample of a study of cytomegalovirus exposure and HLA in healthy donors. The method was immunoSEQ multiplex PCR; TCRdb's version includes in-frame clones alone and lacks a portion of them. The data contain approximately 220,000 clones, approximately 80% of them singletons. Sequenced material: PBMCs. The receptor set was obtained from a boy aged 2-9 years in good health and CMV-seronegative. Each CDR3 is given with its conserved first and last residue. A D gene is named only where the DNA matches it firmly. Part of the rows lack a size; the others show once, few, many or a class for expanded clones.

TGTGCCAGCAGTGTGGGCGGAGGGGCTGGTTCACCCCTCCACTTT	CASSVGGGAGSPLHF	NA	NA	TRBV2	TRBJ1-6
TGTGCCATCAGTTCGAAGACAGGGACTCGCACTGAAGCTTTCTTT	CAISSKTGTRTEAFF	NA	TRBD1	TRBV10-3	TRBJ1-1
TGTGCCAGTAGTATGTTAGGGGACACTGAAGCTTTCTTT	CASSMLGDTEAFF	NA	NA	TRBV19	TRBJ1-1
TGTGCCAGCAGCGTAGTCGACTCCCAAGAGACCCAGTACTTC	CASSVVDSQETQYF	once	NA	TRBV9	TRBJ2-5
TGTGCCTGGAGTACCAGTCCCGGGACAGGGTCCGAGCAGTACTTC	CAWSTSPGTGSEQYF	NA	TRBD1	TRBV30	TRBJ2-7
TGTGCCAGCAGCCTAAGACTAGCGGGAGGTACAGATACGCAGTATTTT	CASSLRLAGGTDTQYF	NA	TRBD2	TRBV5-4	TRBJ2-3
TGTGCCAGCAGTTTAACAGGCCTGGGGTTCGCTGAAGCTTTCTTT	CASSLTGLGFAEAFF	NA	NA	TRBV27	TRBJ1-1
TGCGCCAGCAGCTTGGGAGGCGGATCAACTAATGAAAAACTGTTTTTT	CASSLGGGSTNEKLFF	once	NA	TRBV5-1	TRBJ1-4
TGCAGCGTTGCGAGGGCCTCCTACGAGCAGTACTTC	CSVARASYEQYF	NA	NA	TRBV29-1	TRBJ2-7
TGTGCCAGCAGCAAGGGACTAGCGGGAGTTGGGCAGTTCTTC	CASSKGLAGVGQFF	NA	TRBD2	TRBV5-5	TRBJ2-1
TGTGCCTGGGTGTCGGGACTCCCGAGCTCCTACGAGCAGTACTTC	CAWVSGLPSSYEQYF	NA	NA	TRBV30	TRBJ2-7
TGTGCCAGCAAACCCCAGGCAGGGACTCTAAACTATGGCTACACCTTC	CASKPQAGTLNYGYTF	few	NA	TRBV7-8	TRBJ1-2
TGTGCCAGCAGCTTGTTATATAGCAATCAACCCCAGCATTTT	CASSLLYSNQPQHF	NA	NA	TRBV5-5	TRBJ1-5
TGTGCCACCGGACAGGGACTTATGAACACTGAAGCTTTCTTT	CATGQGLMNTEAFF	NA	TRBD1	TRBV19	TRBJ1-1
TGTGCCAGCAGTGAACAGGCCTACTATAATTCACCCCTCCACTTT	CASSEQAYYNSPLHF	once	NA	TRBV25-1	TRBJ1-6
TGTGCCTGGCTCGGGGGAACTAGCACAGATACGCAGTATTTT	CAWLGGTSTDTQYF	NA	NA	TRBV30	TRBJ2-3
TGCGCCAGCAGCGCCCACAGGGAGGGAAATGAGCAGTTCTTC	CASSAHREGNEQFF	NA	NA	TRBV5-1	TRBJ2-1
TGTGCCAGCAGTTCCCGGGACAGGGGCCCGAACCTATCATCCACAGATACGCAGTATTTT	CASSSRDRGPNLSSTDTQYF	NA	TRBD1	TRBV27	TRBJ2-3